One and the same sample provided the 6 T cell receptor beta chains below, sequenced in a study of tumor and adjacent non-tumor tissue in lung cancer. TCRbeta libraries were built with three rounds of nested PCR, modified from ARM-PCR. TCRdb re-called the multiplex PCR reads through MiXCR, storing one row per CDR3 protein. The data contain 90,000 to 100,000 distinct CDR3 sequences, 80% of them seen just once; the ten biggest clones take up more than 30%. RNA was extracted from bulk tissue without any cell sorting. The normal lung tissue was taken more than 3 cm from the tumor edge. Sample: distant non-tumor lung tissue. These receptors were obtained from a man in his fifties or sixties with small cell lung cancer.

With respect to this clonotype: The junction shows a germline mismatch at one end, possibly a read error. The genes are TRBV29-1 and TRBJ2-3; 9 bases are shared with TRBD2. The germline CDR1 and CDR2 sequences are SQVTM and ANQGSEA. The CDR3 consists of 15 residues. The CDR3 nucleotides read TGCAGCGTTGGGTTAGCGGGAGATATCACTGATAGGCAGTATTTT. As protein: CSVGLAGDITDRQYF.

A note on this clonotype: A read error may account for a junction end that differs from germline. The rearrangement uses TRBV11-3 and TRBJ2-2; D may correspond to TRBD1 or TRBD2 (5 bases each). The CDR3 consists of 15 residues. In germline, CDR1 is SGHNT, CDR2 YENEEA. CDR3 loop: CASSLQASNNGELFF. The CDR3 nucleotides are TGTGCAAGCAGCTTACAGGCTTCGAACAACGGGGAACTGTTTTTT.

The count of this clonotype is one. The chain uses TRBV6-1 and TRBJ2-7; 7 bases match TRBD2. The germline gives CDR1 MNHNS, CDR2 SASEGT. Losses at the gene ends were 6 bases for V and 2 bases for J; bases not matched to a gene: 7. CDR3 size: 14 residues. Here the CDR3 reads CASRSGTGTYEQYV. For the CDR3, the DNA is TGTGCCAGCAGAAGCGGGACTGGGACCTACGAGCAGTACGTC.

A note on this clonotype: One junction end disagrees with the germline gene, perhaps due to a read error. In nucleotides, the CDR3 is TGTCCCAGCAGCTTGGCCTCCGGGACAGCGAACACTGTAGCTTCCTTT. Translated, it gives CPSSLASGTANTVASF. This rearrangement joins TRBV5-6 to TRBJ1-1; 7 bases are a match to TRBD1. The germline V gene has CDR1 SGHDT and CDR2 YYEEEE. The CDR3 is 16 amino acids.

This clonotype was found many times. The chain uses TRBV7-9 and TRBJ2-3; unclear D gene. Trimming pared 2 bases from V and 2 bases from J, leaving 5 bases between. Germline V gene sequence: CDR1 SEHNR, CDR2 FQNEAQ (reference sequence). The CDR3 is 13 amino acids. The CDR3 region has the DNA TGTGCCAGCAGCTTAACTACCACAGATACGCAGTATTTT. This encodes CASSLTTTDTQYF.

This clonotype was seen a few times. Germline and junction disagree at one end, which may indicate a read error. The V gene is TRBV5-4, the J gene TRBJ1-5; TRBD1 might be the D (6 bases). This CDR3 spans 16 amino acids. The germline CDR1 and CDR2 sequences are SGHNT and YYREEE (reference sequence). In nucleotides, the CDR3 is TGTACCAGCAGCTTCATTTCCGGGACAAATCAATCGCCCCAGCATTTT. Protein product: CTSSFISGTNQSPQHF.